This TCR beta chain comes out of a study of blood T cells in healthy people across ages. CDR3 size: 12 residues. Germline values: CDR1 MNHEY, CDR2 SVGEGT. The germline V and J ends were trimmed by 5 bases and 8 bases, with 12 bases remaining between them. Each donor supplied about 9.6 milliliters of peripheral blood. Then a second PCR, running roughly 6 to 12 cycles, was carried out with a sample-barcoded 5' primer and a J-beta primer mix. TCRdb analysed the 5' RACE reads with MiXCR anew, one entry per CDR3 protein. Here the sample spans about 800,000 distinct CDR3 sequences, roughly 50% being singletons. This clonotype was found once. The antigen is undetermined. The study's findings and limits: Relative to aged donors, long-lived donors carried more naive CD4+ cells and displayed higher diversity. Unsorted PBMCs ruled out conclusive naive versus antigen-experienced comparison.

Sequencing input: blood. The J gene is TRBJ1-1, the V gene TRBV6-2 or TRBV6-3; no clear D gene. This TCR was sampled from a man aged 25 to 40 in good health. In DNA, the CDR3 is TGTGCCAGCAGTAAGCCTACATACGAAGCTTTCTTT. Translating gives CASSKPTYEAFF.